This TCR beta chain was profiled in a study of blood T cell repertoires in COVID-19. Study in general: Samples taken during acute and convalescent COVID-19 were collected in the United States, Italy and Spain. PBMCs, B-cell-depleted T cells, or T cells were the source of the cDNA or gDNA that made up the material.

Authors' processing steps: The authors estimated nucleated cell counts from reference gene primer amplification. Using immunoSEQ multiplex PCR, the repertoire was profiled, and TCRdb retains in-frame clones only, with some absent. V and J calls and clone size are given by that table; D and trimming were obtained from the DNA. Of 300,000 to 350,000 clones listed, approximately 82% are singletons. This TCR was recovered from a man aged 25 to 45 with active or convalescent COVID-19. Sequencing used peripheral blood.

The CDR3 region has the DNA TGTGCCAGCAGCCGGGGACAGGGAGGCGAGACCCAGTACTTC. This codes for CASSRGQGGETQYF. J is TRBJ2-5 and V is TRBV14; 9 bases match TRBD1. The junction had 5 bases not matched to a gene; V was cut back by 4 bases and J by 5 bases. CDR1 and CDR2 from the germline V gene are SGHDN and FVKESK. The CDR3 spans 14 residues.